These 24 T cell receptor beta chains were all obtained from the same sample, sequenced in a study of T cell repertoires in cytomegalovirus infection. MiXCR, run by TCRdb on the reads, gives a single entry per CDR3 protein. The sample lists some 180,000 distinct CDR3 sequences; approximately 20% were seen once. The sequencing input was PBMCs. Receptor source: a human donor in good health (CMV status not recorded). Some clones in this sample may be carry-over from other donors' samples.

This chain uses TRBV9 with TRBJ2-7; 7 bases align to TRBD1. The CDR3 has 15 residues. Trimming at V came to 0 bases and at J to 6 bases, leaving 9 bases not matched to a gene. CDR1 and CDR2 (germline): SGDLS, YYNGEE. This chain's CDR3 is CASSVGGQAGGEQYF. The CDR3, as DNA: TGTGCCAGCAGCGTAGGAGGTCAGGCAGGGGGCGAGCAGTACTTC.

Ten or more counts support this clonotype. The chain recombines TRBV11-3 with TRBJ2-7; D is perhaps TRBD1 (6 bases). CDR1 is SGHNT and CDR2 is YENEEA in the germline V gene. The length of the CDR3 is 14 residues. Trimming left V 7 bases short and J 9 bases short, with 22 bases between. The CDR3 DNA sequence: TGTGCCAGCATATTTCTCCCCAGGGGAGTGACGCAGTACTTC. It codes for CASIFLPRGVTQYF. Looking up the rest from reference TRBV11-3 and TRBJ2-7 gives the full variable domain: EAGVVQSPRYKIIEKKQPVAFWCNPISGHNTLYWYLQNLGQGPELLIRYENEEAVDDSQLPKDRFSAERLKGVDSTLKIQPAELGDSAVYLCASIFLPRGVTQYFGPGTRLTVT.

This clonotype has ten or more counts. The chain links TRBV7-2 to TRBJ2-3; no clear D gene. This CDR3 contains 13 residues. V was pared by 9 bases and J by 0 bases, with 10 bases between. Germline CDR1 reads SGHTA; CDR2 reads FQGNSA. The CDR3 DNA is TGTGCCAGTTCCAAACTTAGCACAGATACGCAGTATTTT. This sequence encodes CASSKLSTDTQYF.

The genes are TRBV25-1 and TRBJ1-3, with D uncertain. Germline V CDR1 and CDR2: MGHDK, SYGVNS. The V end was cut by 1 base, the J end by 1 base, with 5 bases between. The CDR3 spans 14 residues. CDR3: CASSEWMSGNTIYF. In DNA form, the CDR3 reads TGTGCCAGCAGTGAATGGATGTCTGGAAACACCATATATTTT.

The rearrangement joins TRBV19 to TRBJ2-5, with D possibly TRBD1 on 7 matching bases. Per the germline V gene, CDR1 is LNHDA and CDR2 is SQIVND (reference sequence). V was clipped by 2 bases and J by 4 bases, with 11 bases between them. This CDR3 is 14 amino acids long. The CDR3 DNA is TGTGCCAGTAGTATACAGGGGGGACGAGAGACCCAGTACTTC. Translation gives CASSIQGGRETQYF. The full variable domain, with the rest looked up from reference TRBV19 and TRBJ2-5, is DGGITQSPKYLFRKEGQNVTLSCEQNLNHDAMYWYRQDPGQGLRLIYYSQIVNDFQKGDIAEGYSVSREKKESFPLTVTSAQKNPTAFYLCASSIQGGRETQYFGPGTRLLVL.

This clonotype was counted between two and nine times. The gene calls are TRBV5-5 and TRBJ2-1, with D maybe TRBD1 (6 bases). The CDR3 is made up of 15 amino acids. Trimming left V 4 bases short and J 7 bases short, with 18 bases between. Germline CDR1 is SGHKS and CDR2 is YYEKEE (reference sequence). DNA of the CDR3: TGTGCCAGCAGCCCCGGGACACTCGGAAGGAATGAGCAGTTCTTC. This translates into CASSPGTLGRNEQFF.

This clonotype was seen only a few times. This chain links TRBV7-3 with TRBJ2-6; D is unresolved. The germline V and J ends were trimmed by 5 bases and 0 bases, with 8 bases remaining between them. Germline V gene lookup returns CDR1 SGHTA and CDR2 FQGTGA. The CDR3 totals 15 residues. CDR3 bases: TGTGCCAGCAGCGGGCATGCCTCTGGGGCCAACGTCCTGACTTTC. It yields the protein CASSGHASGANVLTF.

The chain carries TRBV19 and TRBJ1-2; D gene unclear. The germline CDR1 and CDR2 sequences are LNHDA and SQIVND (reference sequence). Trimming took off 5 bases at V and 4 bases at J, with 20 bases between the two ends. The CDR3 covers 16 residues. The DNA for the CDR3 is TGTGCCAGTAGTCCTTCTCATGTGGGCCGGGGCTATGGCTACACCTTC. Amino acids: CASSPSHVGRGYGYTF.

This clonotype was counted ten times or more. This chain uses TRBV7-8 with TRBJ1-4; TRBD1 might be the D (6 bases). Germline V gives CDR1 SGHVS, CDR2 FQNEAQ. Trimming removed 1 base at V and 7 bases at J, with 13 bases between. This CDR3 is built from 15 residues. CDR3 coding DNA: TGTGCCAGCAGCTTAGATCCCAGGACAGCTGAAAAACTGTTTTTT. Translation: CASSLDPRTAEKLFF. Supplemented by reference TRBV7-8 and TRBJ1-4, the full variable domain reads GAGVSQSPRYKVAKRGQDVALRCDPISGHVSLFWYQQALGQGPEFLTYFQNEAQLDKSGLPSDRFFAERPEGSVSTLKIQRTQQEDSAVYLCASSLDPRTAEKLFFGSGTQLSVL.

This chain links TRBV18 with TRBJ2-2, with D tentatively TRBD1 or TRBD2 (6 bases each). Trimming left V 6 bases short and J 2 bases short, with 16 bases between. Germline V gene lookup returns CDR1 KGHSH and CDR2 LQKENI. This CDR3 is 16 amino acids long. The chain's CDR3 is CASSRGTVPNTGELFF. The CDR3 DNA is TGTGCCAGCTCGAGGGGGACTGTCCCCAACACCGGGGAGCTGTTTTTT.

This chain uses TRBV7-2 with TRBJ2-5, with TRBD1 matching 10 bases. Germline CDR1 reads SGHTA; CDR2 reads FQGNSA. V shed 2 bases and J 4 bases; nucleotides not matched to a gene: 7. CDR3 length: 16 residues. The CDR3 DNA follows: TGTGCCAGCAGCTTAACCCGGGACAGGGGAACAGAGACCCAGTACTTC. Translating it yields CASSLTRDRGTETQYF.

The chain couples TRBV14 to TRBJ2-5, with a tentative D call TRBD1 (5 bases). V lost 4 bases and J 1 base, leaving 19 bases between the germline ends. The germline CDR1 and CDR2 sequences are SGHDN and FVKESK. The CDR3 covers 17 residues. The CDR3 here is CASSPRKTAFSQETQYF. The CDR3 bases are TGTGCCAGCAGCCCAAGGAAGACAGCTTTCTCCCAAGAGACCCAGTACTTC.

The table lists this clonotype with a few counts. The chain recombines TRBV6-2 or TRBV6-3 with TRBJ2-7; no clear D. Germline V gene data show CDR1 as MNHEY and CDR2 as SVGEGT. There are 14 residues in the CDR3. V lost 6 bases and J lost 1, with 13 bases in between. As DNA, the CDR3 is TGTGCCAGCAGCGCAAACCCCCAGTCCTACGAGCAGTACTTC. This sequence encodes CASSANPQSYEQYF.

This clonotype was counted between two and nine times. This sequence joins TRBV4-2 and TRBJ1-5; D might be TRBD1 (5 bases). V lost 2 bases and J lost 4, with 15 bases in between. This CDR3 region has 16 residues. CDR1 and CDR2 (germline): LGHNA, YNFKEQ. The CDR3 sequence: CASSQSSPGPNQPQHF. The CDR3 DNA sequence: TGTGCCAGCAGCCAATCCTCGCCGGGGCCTAATCAGCCCCAGCATTTT.

This chain connects TRBV29-1 to TRBJ2-1; TRBD2 matches at 9 bases. Germline CDR1 reads SQVTM; CDR2 reads ANQGSEA. The junction had 7 bases not matched to a gene; V was cut back by 4 bases and J by 6 bases. This CDR3 has 14 residues. CDR3 protein: CSVGWAGGSNEQFF. The CDR3, as DNA: TGCAGCGTTGGGTGGGCGGGAGGGAGCAATGAGCAGTTCTTC.

This clonotype came up many times. The chain couples TRBV27 to TRBJ1-2; D not certain. CDR3 length equals 14 residues. V was clipped by 5 bases and J by 2 bases, with 12 bases between them. Germline CDR1 reads MNHEY; CDR2 reads SMNVEV (reference sequence). The CDR3 coding sequence is TGTGCCAGCAGTCTCCTCGGGCAAAACTATGGCTACACCTTC. This encodes CASSLLGQNYGYTF.

V is TRBV6-5 and J is TRBJ1-4; TRBD1 aligns across 11 bases. The CDR3 covers 15 residues. Germline V gene data show CDR1 as MNHEY and CDR2 as SVGAGI. The J segment lost 8 bases and the V segment lost 6 bases, leaving 8 bases of the junction unmatched. CDR3 amino acids: CASRRRTGGVEKLFF. In DNA, the CDR3 is TGTGCCAGCAGACGACGGACAGGGGGCGTAGAAAAACTGTTTTTT.

This clonotype has just a few counts. This sequence joins TRBV6-6 and TRBJ2-7, with 8 bases fitting TRBD2. The CDR3 covers 17 residues. The germline V gene has CDR1 MNHNY and CDR2 SVGAGI (reference sequence). The V gene end was trimmed by 2 bases and the J gene end by 2 bases; junction bases not matched to a gene: 11. The CDR3 nucleotides are TGTGCCAGCAGTTACAGAGTGCCTAGCGGGTTCACCTACGAGCAGTACTTC. This sequence encodes CASSYRVPSGFTYEQYF.

The rearrangement joins TRBV10-3 to TRBJ1-2, with 7 positions matching TRBD1. The V and J ends lost 9 bases and 3 bases, in that order; junction bases with no gene match: 4. Germline values: CDR1 ENHRY, CDR2 SYGVKD. The CDR3 sequence is 12 residues long. The CDR3 region is CAIGGPDYGYTF. CDR3 nucleotide sequence: TGTGCCATAGGGGGCCCGGACTATGGCTACACCTTC.

This clonotype appeared a few times. V usage is TRBV7-9 and J usage is TRBJ2-7; 9 bases are shared with TRBD2. Trimming at V came to 6 bases and at J to 4 bases, leaving 7 bases not matched to a gene. The CDR3 has 14 amino acids. Germline assignment: CDR1 SEHNR and CDR2 FQNEAQ (reference sequence). DNA for the CDR3: TGTGCCAGCAGTTCGGGACTAGCCTTGTACGAGCAGTACTTC. The encoded protein is CASSSGLALYEQYF.

The chain employs TRBV18 and TRBJ1-5, with a possible D match to TRBD1 (5 bases). Trimming cost V 4 bases and J 10 bases, with 8 bases left between them. Germline V gene sequence: CDR1 KGHSH, CDR2 LQKENI. This CDR3 contains 11 residues. CDR3 residues: CASSHQGPQHF. The CDR3 DNA sequence: TGTGCCAGCTCACATCAGGGTCCCCAGCATTTT.

This clonotype was seen more than once but under ten times. The chain carries TRBV4-2 and TRBJ2-1; 7 positions match TRBD2. The CDR3 extends over 17 amino acids. In germline, CDR1 is LGHNA, CDR2 YNFKEQ. V was pared by 1 base and J by 1 base, with 7 bases of the junction left unmatched. The CDR3 region has the DNA TGTGCCAGCAGCCAAGCTCCTAGCGGTGGGTCCTACAATGAGCAGTTCTTC. Its protein product is CASSQAPSGGSYNEQFF.

The chain is built from TRBV24-1 and TRBJ1-4; no firm D call. Deletions cut 3 bases from V and 10 bases from J, with 8 bases between. Germline V CDR1 and CDR2: KGHDR, SFDVKD. The length of the CDR3 is 12 residues. The DNA for the CDR3 is TGTGCCACCAGTGATGAACTTGGAAAACTGTTTTTT. This encodes CATSDELGKLFF.

The rearrangement joins TRBV6-6 to TRBJ1-2; a possible D gene is TRBD1 (5 bases). CDR1 and CDR2 from the germline V gene are MNHNY and SVGAGI (reference sequence). The V end lost 7 bases, the J end lost 4 bases, and 16 bases lay between the germline ends. The CDR3 length is 14 residues. CDR3 in amino acids: CASTYGQGSYGYTF. The CDR3 coding sequence is TGTGCCAGCACCTACGGGCAGGGAAGCTATGGCTACACCTTC.